A selection of T cell receptor beta chains follows, all from one sample in a study of shared clonotypes between healthy human individuals. TCRdb's table, derived via immunoSEQ multiplex PCR, lists solely in-frame clones and lacks some. Of approximately 640,000 clones in the sample, less than 95% were seen once. The sequencing input was memory CD8+ T cells from PBMCs. The receptor source for this set is a young man in good health. Some clones in this sample may be carry-over from other donors' samples. Each CDR3 is given with its conserved first and last residue. The D gene is left open where the match is weak. The size field is filled for only some rows; it gives once, few, many or a size class.

TRBV5-8	TRBJ2-7	.	.	TGTGCCAGCAGTTGGGACTCGCAGTACTTC	CASSWDSQYF
TRBV7-3	TRBJ1-5	.	.	TGTGCCAGCAGCTTAACGAAATGGTGGGCCGAGCATCAGCCCCAGCATTTT	CASSLTKWWAEHQPQHF
TRBV14	TRBJ2-1	.	.	TGTGCCAGCAGCCAAAATACCCCCGGGGAAGAGCAGTTCTTC	CASSQNTPGEEQFF
TRBV16	TRBJ1-4	.	.	TGTGCCAGCAGCCGTCCAATTGCGGCTGGAGGAGAAAAACTGTTTTTT	CASSRPIAAGGEKLFF
TRBV19	TRBJ1-5	.	.	TGTGCCAGTAGTATCGGCAGGGCCGTTAACTTGCCCCAGCATTTT	CASSIGRAVNLPQHF
TRBV27	TRBJ2-7	once	.	TGTGCCAGCAGTCCTGGACAAACCTACGAGCAGTACTTC	CASSPGQTYEQYF
TRBV5-6	TRBJ2-1	.	TRBD1	TGTGCCAGCAGCTCAACCGGGACAGGGTACAATGAGCAGTTCTTC	CASSSTGTGYNEQFF
TRBV28	TRBJ2-4	.	TRBD2	TGTGCCAGCAGTTCCTTAGCGGGAACCACCCTAGCCAAAAACATTCAGTACTTC	CASSSLAGTTLAKNIQYF
TRBV29-1	TRBJ2-1	.	.	TGCAGCGTTGAACGTGAGAGTGATGAGCAGTTCTTC	CSVERESDEQFF
TRBV7-9	TRBJ2-7	.	.	TGTGCCAGCAGCCCCCGGGCCGGGAACTCCTACGAGCAGTACTTC	CASSPRAGNSYEQYF
TRBV9	TRBJ2-1	.	.	TGTGCCAGCAGCGGAAGACCGAGCTCCTACAATGAGCAGTTCTTC	CASSGRPSSYNEQFF
TRBV2	TRBJ1-2	.	TRBD1	TGTGCCAGCAGTGGGGACAGGGTCCCTAGTAACTATGGCTACACCTTC	CASSGDRVPSNYGYTF
TRBV11-2	TRBJ2-1	.	.	TGTGCCAGCAGCTCCTTACCTGGACGCACCTACAATGAGCAGTTCTTC	CASSSLPGRTYNEQFF
TRBV9	TRBJ2-7	.	TRBD1	TGTGCCAGCAGCCGGGGGACAGGCCGCTCCTACGAGCAGTACTTC	CASSRGTGRSYEQYF
TRBV27	TRBJ2-1	.	.	TGTGCCAGCACCAAAGGACATCCCTCTACTTACAATGAGCAGTTCTTC	CASTKGHPSTYNEQFF
TRBV18	TRBJ2-2	.	TRBD2	TGTGCCAGCTCACCAACCAGACTAGCGGGCCTCACCGGGGAGCTGTTTTTT	CASSPTRLAGLTGELFF
TRBV7-6	TRBJ2-7	.	.	TGTGCCAGCAGCTTAGGTGGACGGGGTCGGGAGGAGCAGTACTTC	CASSLGGRGREEQYF
TRBV28	TRBJ1-3	once	TRBD1	TGTGCCAGCAGTTTCCACGGGACAGGGCCGGGAAACACCATATATTTT	CASSFHGTGPGNTIYF
TRBV7-9	TRBJ2-3	.	.	TGTGCCAGCAGCTTATGGGCACCGGTAGGCACAGATACGCAGTATTTT	CASSLWAPVGTDTQYF
TRBV27	TRBJ2-7	.	.	TGTGCCAGCATCAAACAGGGGAGGAGCTACGAGCAGTACTTC	CASIKQGRSYEQYF
TRBV7-9	TRBJ1-2	.	.	TGTGCCAGCAGCTTCGATTCGGGCAGGCCTGGAGGCTACACCTTC	CASSFDSGRPGGYTF
TRBV19	TRBJ2-5	.	.	TGTGCCAGTAGTACCCGGGGCCAAGAGACCCAGTACTTC	CASSTRGQETQYF
TRBV6-5	TRBJ1-2	.	.	TGTGCCAGCAGTTACTCGAGGATATCAGGGGAAGGCTACACCTTC	CASSYSRISGEGYTF
TRBV10-3	TRBJ1-5	few	.	TGTGCCATCAGTACAGGGAAAGATCAGCCCCAGCATTTT	CAISTGKDQPQHF
TRBV11-2	TRBJ2-1	.	TRBD2	TGTGCCAGCAGCTTAAGCGGTAGCGGGAGGATTGAGCAGTTCTTC	CASSLSGSGRIEQFF
TRBV7-2	TRBJ2-7	.	.	TGTGCCAGCAGCTTAGGAGGGGGAACCAACGAGCAGTACTTC	CASSLGGGTNEQYF
TRBV15	TRBJ2-4	.	TRBD2	TGTGCCGCTTCGGAAACTGCAAGCGGGAGTGACATTCAGTACTTC	CAASETASGSDIQYF
TRBV6-5	TRBJ2-1	.	.	TGTGCCAGCAGCCCAACCCGAACCCCCTACACTGAGCAGTTCTTC	CASSPTRTPYTEQFF
TRBV10-3	TRBJ2-7	.	TRBD2	TGTGCCATCAGTGACTGGGGACTAGCGGACGACTACGAGCAGTACTTC	CAISDWGLADDYEQYF
TRBV28	TRBJ2-7	.	.	TGTGCCAGCGGGGTCGGGAGAGTCCTCTACGAGCAGTACTTC	CASGVGRVLYEQYF
TRBV13	TRBJ1-1	.	TRBD1	TGTGCCAGCAGCTCGACAGGGTTCGACACTGAAGCTTTCTTT	CASSSTGFDTEAFF
TRBV14	TRBJ2-7	.	.	TGTGCCAGCAGCCACCGGGACTCCCCCCACGAGCAGTACTTC	CASSHRDSPHEQYF
TRBV4-2	TRBJ2-3	.	TRBD2	TGTGCCAGCAGCCAATTTACGGGGACTAGCGGGGATAGCACAGATACGCAGTATTTT	CASSQFTGTSGDSTDTQYF
TRBV10-3	TRBJ2-7	.	.	TGTGCCATCAGCCCGGGACGCGGAGGGTACGAGCAGTACTTC	CAISPGRGGYEQYF
TRBV6-5	TRBJ1-1	.	.	TGTGCCAGCAGTGACCGGGGTGAGGCTTTCTTT	CASSDRGEAFF
TRBV28	TRBJ1-1	.	TRBD1	TGTGCCAGCAGTTTTAGGACAGGGTTTGAAGCTTTCTTT	CASSFRTGFEAFF
TRBV6-5	TRBJ1-1	.	.	TGTGCCAGCAGTTACTCAAGGTGGGAGATTGAAGCTTTCTTT	CASSYSRWEIEAFF
TRBV27	TRBJ2-1	.	.	TGTGCCAGCAGTCCCACTAGCCCCGGATACAATGAGCAGTTCTTC	CASSPTSPGYNEQFF
TRBV5-1	TRBJ2-7	.	.	TGCGCCAGCAGCTTGTCTCAGGGGCGACAAGAGCAGTACTTC	CASSLSQGRQEQYF
TRBV19	TRBJ2-7	.	TRBD2	TGTGCCAGTAGTATAAGCCTAGCGGGGCTCTACGAGCAGTACTTC	CASSISLAGLYEQYF